This TCR beta chain was documented in a study of Graves' ophthalmopathy and Graves' hyperthyroidism. Study findings and constraints: Classification of ophthalmopathy versus stable hyperthyroidism by a 13-signature model yielded about 90% sensitivity and around 77% specificity.

Per germline, CDR1 SGHTA and CDR2 FQGNSA. The length of the CDR3 is 9 residues. V lost 1 base and J lost 12, with 4 bases in between. RNA transcripts were the template, and TCR beta CDR3 regions were amplified from them. HTBI primers primed a first-round RT-PCR, and a second-round multiplex PCR followed. TCRdb reanalysed the multiplex PCR reads using MiXCR and keeps one entry per CDR3 protein. The table includes 300,000 to 500,000 distinct CDR3 sequences, roughly 14% detected once. Turning to this clonotype: What it binds is not known.

This receptor was obtained from a woman in her late teens or twenties with stable Graves' hyperthyroidism. The sequenced sample consisted of peripheral blood. The J gene is TRBJ2-7, the V gene TRBV7-2; D gene ambiguous. CDR3 nucleotides: TGTGCCAGCAGCTTAGACACGTACTTC. It codes for CASSLDTYF.